Ten or more counts support the clone carrying this TCR beta chain. The antigen is undetermined. 5'RACE template switching produced TCR cDNA carrying a universal primer site and UMIs. TCRdb itself ran the 5' RACE reads through MiXCR, one entry per CDR3 protein. The table shows over 110,000 distinct CDR3 sequences, with about 8% occurring only once. The entry originates in a study of T cells after yellow fever vaccination. Study background: Preparation of the low-cell-number fractions used SMART-Seq v4 Ultra Low Input.

This CDR3 region has 15 residues. V lost 6 bases to trimming and J lost 7 bases, with 19 bases between them. Study outcomes and limitations: A weaker but faster secondary response was observed, peaking on day 5 versus 15. Post-booster reappearance was seen for most primary-vaccination clones (around 96% CD4, around 88% CD8).

V and J are TRBV12-3 or TRBV12-4 and TRBJ2-1, with D possibly matching TRBD2 (7 bases). This sequence was found in a man aged 30-40 years who received the YFV17D yellow fever vaccine. The source was CD4+ T cells sorted from PBMCs, collected 5 days after the yellow fever booster vaccination. The CDR3 region has the DNA TGTGCCAGCAGACTGACAGGAGGGGGGGTTAATGAGCAGTTCTTC. Translation gives CASRLTGGGVNEQFF.